The rows below give T cell receptor beta chains drawn from one sample of a study of radiation and T cells in renal cell carcinoma. The repertoire was sequenced with immunoSEQ multiplex PCR; TCRdb's copy has only in-frame clones and lacks some. In the table there are about 26,000 clones, 81% of which are singletons. Source: blood, taken from a patient whose treatment included radiotherapy and nephrectomy. The receptors here all came from a man aged 60 to 69 with renal cell carcinoma. Each CDR3 is given with its conserved first and last residue. A D gene is named only where the DNA matches it firmly. Clone size is not always given. Where it is, it says once, few, many or a class for expanded clones.

V gene: TRBV5-1; clone size: NA; D gene: NA; J gene: TRBJ2-5; CDR3 DNA: TGCGCCAGCAGTCCGACAGGAAACCAAGAGACCCAGTACTTC; CDR3 protein: CASSPTGNQETQYF
V gene: TRBV11-1; clone size: NA; D gene: NA; J gene: TRBJ2-7; CDR3 DNA: TGTGCCAGCAGCTTGGGCCCAGACTACGAGCAGTACTTC; CDR3 protein: CASSLGPDYEQYF
V gene: TRBV7-2; clone size: NA; D gene: NA; J gene: TRBJ2-7; CDR3 DNA: TGTGCCAGCAGCTTAACAATTATCTACGAGCAGTACTTC; CDR3 protein: CASSLTIIYEQYF
V gene: TRBV6-5; clone size: once; D gene: NA; J gene: TRBJ2-5; CDR3 DNA: TGTGCCAGCAGTCTAGACGGAGCTTCTCAAGAGACCCAGTACTTC; CDR3 protein: CASSLDGASQETQYF
V gene: TRBV19; clone size: NA; D gene: TRBD1; J gene: TRBJ1-6; CDR3 DNA: TGTGCCAGTAGTCAAAAAATGAGATGGACAGGGGAGGATAATTCACCCCTCCACTTT; CDR3 protein: CASSQKMRWTGEDNSPLHF
V gene: TRBV5-8; clone size: NA; D gene: TRBD2; J gene: TRBJ2-3; CDR3 DNA: TGTGCCAGCAGCTTGAGTTTGTGGCCTAGCGGATCCACAGATACGCAGTATTTT; CDR3 protein: CASSLSLWPSGSTDTQYF
V gene: TRBV7-2; clone size: NA; D gene: NA; J gene: TRBJ2-4; CDR3 DNA: TGTGCCAGCAGCCCTTCCCCCGGGACGGCAACGCCGTACTTC; CDR3 protein: CASSPSPGTATPYF
V gene: TRBV23-1; clone size: NA; D gene: NA; J gene: TRBJ2-2; CDR3 DNA: TGCGCCAGCAGTCAGCCCGGGGAGCTGTTTTTT; CDR3 protein: CASSQPGELFF
V gene: TRBV5-1; clone size: NA; D gene: TRBD1; J gene: TRBJ1-4; CDR3 DNA: TGCGCCAGCAGTCAGGGACAGGGGCGGAATGAAAAACTGTTTTTT; CDR3 protein: CASSQGQGRNEKLFF
V gene: TRBV5-4; clone size: once; D gene: NA; J gene: TRBJ2-2; CDR3 DNA: TGTGCCAGCAGCTTGAGAGAGGTTATTACCGGGGAGCTGTTTTTT; CDR3 protein: CASSLREVITGELFF
V gene: TRBV30; clone size: NA; D gene: TRBD2; J gene: TRBJ2-5; CDR3 DNA: TGTGCCTGGGCGGGGGGGGAGACCCAGTACTTC; CDR3 protein: CAWAGGETQYF
V gene: TRBV27; clone size: NA; D gene: TRBD1; J gene: TRBJ1-2; CDR3 DNA: TGTGCCAGCAGTTTCCGACAGGGGAACTATGGCTACACCTTC; CDR3 protein: CASSFRQGNYGYTF
V gene: TRBV7-8; clone size: NA; D gene: NA; J gene: TRBJ1-5; CDR3 DNA: TGTGCCAGCAGCTTATGGGAGGGGGGCAATCAGCCCCAGCATTTT; CDR3 protein: CASSLWEGGNQPQHF
V gene: TRBV9; clone size: NA; D gene: TRBD1; J gene: TRBJ2-1; CDR3 DNA: TGTGCCAGCAGCGCACTCGGACAGGGGAAGGGAAGTGAGCAGTTCTTC; CDR3 protein: CASSALGQGKGSEQFF
V gene: TRBV30; clone size: NA; D gene: TRBD2; J gene: TRBJ2-5; CDR3 DNA: TGTGCCTGGATCGGGGGGTACCAAGAGACCCAGTACTTC; CDR3 protein: CAWIGGYQETQYF
V gene: TRBV18; clone size: few; D gene: NA; J gene: TRBJ1-2; CDR3 DNA: TGTGCCAGCTCACCGACACAACAGGAGGGCTATGGCTACACCTTC; CDR3 protein: CASSPTQQEGYGYTF
V gene: TRBV11-1; clone size: NA; D gene: NA; J gene: TRBJ1-1; CDR3 DNA: TGTGCCAGCAGCTACCTACGGATCATGAACACTGAAGCTTTCTTT; CDR3 protein: CASSYLRIMNTEAFF
V gene: TRBV13; clone size: few; D gene: TRBD2; J gene: TRBJ2-1; CDR3 DNA: TGTGCCAGCAGCTTAAGGGGAACTAGCGGGAGTTTCTTC; CDR3 protein: CASSLRGTSGSFF
V gene: TRBV2; clone size: NA; D gene: TRBD1; J gene: TRBJ1-2; CDR3 DNA: TGTGCCAGCAGTCAGGACAGGGAAGGCTACACCTTC; CDR3 protein: CASSQDREGYTF
V gene: TRBV12-5; clone size: NA; D gene: TRBD2; J gene: TRBJ2-5; CDR3 DNA: TGTGCTAGTGGTTTGCGGGAGGGGGGGACCCAGTACTTC; CDR3 protein: CASGLREGGTQYF
V gene: TRBV28; clone size: NA; D gene: NA; J gene: TRBJ1-2; CDR3 DNA: TGTGCCAGCAGAATTTCGACAGCTAACTATGGCTACACCTTC; CDR3 protein: CASRISTANYGYTF
V gene: TRBV6-4; clone size: NA; D gene: NA; J gene: TRBJ2-2; CDR3 DNA: TGTGCCAGCAGCTACCAGGGGGGCACCGGGGAGCTGTTTTTT; CDR3 protein: CASSYQGGTGELFF
V gene: TRBV19; clone size: NA; D gene: NA; J gene: TRBJ1-5; CDR3 DNA: TGTGCCAGTAGGCCGTCTGGGGGCGCAAGGCAGCCCCAGCATTTT; CDR3 protein: CASRPSGGARQPQHF